Listed below are T cell receptor beta chains from one sample, sequenced in a study of human T cells and chemical hapten exposure. A single record per CDR3 protein comes from TCRdb applying MiXCR to the RACE reads. This sample has 90,000 to 120,000 distinct CDR3 sequences; more than 9.5% occur once, and the top ten carry around 3.6%. The sequencing here drew on whole blood, taken in connection with sensitization to the hapten diphenylcyclopropenone (DPC). The receptors were sampled from a woman aged 40 to 49 with alopecia areata. Some clones in this sample may be carry-over from other donors' samples. CDR3s include the opening cysteine and the closing phenylalanine or tryptophan. A D gene is named only where the DNA matches it firmly. Clone sizes are given selectively: once, few, many, or a class where the clone is expanded.

abundance: many; d_gene: -; j_gene: TRBJ2-3; v_gene: TRBV13; CDR3aa: CASSSRAQGDTQYF; CDR3nt: TGTGCCAGCAGCTCCAGGGCCCAGGGAGATACGCAGTATTTT
abundance: few; d_gene: TRBD2; j_gene: TRBJ2-5; v_gene: TRBV19; CDR3aa: CASSMRGGTQYF; CDR3nt: TGTGCCAGTAGTATGCGCGGGGGGACCCAGTACTTC
abundance: -; d_gene: -; j_gene: TRBJ1-5; v_gene: TRBV6-5; CDR3aa: CASSPVKGLGQPQHF; CDR3nt: TGTGCCAGCAGTCCGGTGAAGGGGCTTGGTCAGCCCCAGCATTTT
abundance: many; d_gene: TRBD2; j_gene: TRBJ2-5; v_gene: TRBV7-9; CDR3aa: CASSILRTSDQETQYF; CDR3nt: TGTGCCAGCAGCATCCTACGGACTAGCGACCAAGAGACCCAGTACTTC
abundance: many; d_gene: TRBD2; j_gene: TRBJ2-1; v_gene: TRBV24-1; CDR3aa: CATSDPTSGVYNEQFF; CDR3nt: TGTGCCACCAGTGATCCTACTAGCGGGGTGTACAATGAGCAGTTCTTC
abundance: -; d_gene: TRBD1; j_gene: TRBJ1-1; v_gene: TRBV3-1; CDR3aa: CASSQRGGGRFTEAFF; CDR3nt: TGTGCCAGCAGCCAAAGGGGAGGGGGCCGGTTTACTGAAGCTTTCTTT
abundance: many; d_gene: -; j_gene: TRBJ2-1; v_gene: TRBV3-1; CDR3aa: CASSQVPGVPNEQFF; CDR3nt: TGTGCCAGCAGCCAAGTGCCGGGAGTACCCAATGAGCAGTTCTTC
abundance: many; d_gene: TRBD2; j_gene: TRBJ2-1; v_gene: TRBV4-2; CDR3aa: CASSPAGAYNEQFF; CDR3nt: TGTGCCAGCAGCCCCGCGGGAGCCTACAATGAGCAGTTCTTC
abundance: many; d_gene: TRBD1; j_gene: TRBJ1-1; v_gene: TRBV7-9; CDR3aa: CASSSQTGVTEVFF; CDR3nt: TGTGCCAGCAGCTCGCAGACAGGGGTAACTGAAGTTTTCTTT
abundance: few; d_gene: TRBD1; j_gene: TRBJ1-2; v_gene: TRBV13; CDR3aa: CASREGARNYGYTF; CDR3nt: TGTGCCAGCAGAGAGGGGGCACGGAACTATGGCTACACCTTC
abundance: many; d_gene: TRBD2; j_gene: TRBJ2-1; v_gene: TRBV5-6; CDR3aa: CASSLASGGFSGNEQFF; CDR3nt: TGTGCCAGCAGCTTGGCTAGCGGGGGCTTCTCTGGGAATGAGCAGTTCTTC
abundance: many; d_gene: TRBD2; j_gene: TRBJ2-5; v_gene: TRBV5-4; CDR3aa: CATELPLAGGGTQYF; CDR3nt: TGTGCCACTGAGCTCCCTTTAGCGGGAGGGGGGACCCAGTACTTC
abundance: few; d_gene: TRBD2; j_gene: TRBJ2-1; v_gene: TRBV19; CDR3aa: CASTHEREGPSEQFF; CDR3nt: TGTGCCAGTACTCATGAGCGGGAGGGCCCAAGTGAGCAGTTCTTC
abundance: few; d_gene: TRBD2; j_gene: TRBJ2-7; v_gene: TRBV11-2; CDR3aa: CASSPLSGRPYEQYF; CDR3nt: TGTGCCAGCAGCCCCCTTAGCGGGAGACCCTACGAGCAGTACTTC
abundance: many; d_gene: -; j_gene: TRBJ2-2; v_gene: TRBV20-1; CDR3aa: CSARGLVTGELFF; CDR3nt: TGCAGTGCTAGAGGACTAGTCACCGGGGAGCTGTTTTTT
abundance: many; d_gene: TRBD2; j_gene: TRBJ2-7; v_gene: TRBV5-1; CDR3aa: CASSSDPGLAKYEQYF; CDR3nt: TGCGCCAGCAGCTCCGATCCGGGACTAGCGAAGTACGAGCAGTACTTC
abundance: few; d_gene: -; j_gene: TRBJ2-1; v_gene: TRBV28; CDR3aa: CASSSGLVGHNEQFF; CDR3nt: TGTGCCAGCAGTTCGGGACTTGTCGGGCACAATGAGCAGTTCTTC
abundance: -; d_gene: -; j_gene: TRBJ1-5; v_gene: TRBV6-2/TRBV6-3; CDR3aa: CASSHQAASNQPQHF; CDR3nt: TGTGCCAGCAGTCACCAGGCGGCCAGCAATCAGCCCCAGCATTTT
abundance: -; d_gene: -; j_gene: TRBJ2-5; v_gene: TRBV15; CDR3aa: CATSRDRETQYF; CDR3nt: TGTGCCACCAGCAGAGATCGAGAGACCCAGTACTTC
abundance: few; d_gene: TRBD2; j_gene: TRBJ2-3; v_gene: TRBV11-2; CDR3aa: CASSLDRLAGVTDTQYF; CDR3nt: TGTGCCAGCAGCTTAGATCGGCTAGCGGGAGTCACAGATACGCAGTATTTT
abundance: -; d_gene: -; j_gene: TRBJ2-2; v_gene: TRBV9; CDR3aa: CASSPRAPGVPGELFF; CDR3nt: TGTGCCAGCAGCCCCCGGGCCCCAGGGGTTCCCGGGGAGCTGTTTTTT
abundance: -; d_gene: TRBD2; j_gene: TRBJ2-2; v_gene: TRBV4-3; CDR3aa: CASRSGGGANTGELFF; CDR3nt: TGCGCCAGCCGTTCTGGGGGGGGTGCGAACACCGGGGAGCTGTTTTTT
abundance: many; d_gene: -; j_gene: TRBJ1-2; v_gene: TRBV28; CDR3aa: CASRTGYYGYTF; CDR3nt: TGTGCCAGCAGAACAGGCTACTATGGCTACACCTTC
abundance: few; d_gene: TRBD1; j_gene: TRBJ2-6; v_gene: TRBV29-1; CDR3aa: CSVVQGSSGANVLTF; CDR3nt: TGCAGCGTGGTACAGGGGAGCTCTGGGGCCAACGTCCTGACTTTC
abundance: many; d_gene: TRBD1; j_gene: TRBJ1-1; v_gene: TRBV6-2/TRBV6-3; CDR3aa: CASRGQGENTEAFF; CDR3nt: TGTGCCAGCAGGGGACAGGGGGAGAACACTGAAGCTTTCTTT
abundance: -; d_gene: -; j_gene: TRBJ1-3; v_gene: TRBV27; CDR3aa: CASSFTGGNTIYF; CDR3nt: TGTGCCAGCAGTTTTACAGGGGGAAACACCATATATTTT
abundance: many; d_gene: -; j_gene: TRBJ2-2; v_gene: TRBV10-3; CDR3aa: CAALGGPNTGELFF; CDR3nt: TGTGCCGCGTTGGGGGGCCCGAACACCGGGGAGCTGTTTTTT
abundance: many; d_gene: TRBD2; j_gene: TRBJ2-7; v_gene: TRBV27; CDR3aa: CASSFSGRSYEQYF; CDR3nt: TGTGCCAGCAGTTTTAGCGGGAGGTCCTACGAGCAGTACTTC
abundance: few; d_gene: -; j_gene: TRBJ2-3; v_gene: TRBV3-1; CDR3aa: CASSQDLDWGPTDTQYF; CDR3nt: TGTGCCAGCAGCCAAGACTTAGACTGGGGCCCCACAGATACGCAGTATTTT
abundance: many; d_gene: TRBD1; j_gene: TRBJ1-3; v_gene: TRBV28; CDR3aa: CASSRTGSGNTIYF; CDR3nt: TGTGCCAGCAGTAGGACAGGCTCTGGAAACACCATATATTTT
abundance: many; d_gene: -; j_gene: TRBJ2-6; v_gene: TRBV7-9; CDR3aa: CAPFTGVSSGANVLTF; CDR3nt: TGTGCCCCCTTCACAGGTGTAAGCTCTGGGGCCAACGTCCTGACTTTC
abundance: few; d_gene: TRBD1; j_gene: TRBJ2-1; v_gene: TRBV6-1; CDR3aa: CASSEPGGPYNEQFF; CDR3nt: TGTGCCAGCAGTGAGCCAGGGGGCCCCTACAATGAGCAGTTCTTC
abundance: few; d_gene: TRBD1; j_gene: TRBJ2-1; v_gene: TRBV12-3/TRBV12-4; CDR3aa: CASSLGTGQNNEQFF; CDR3nt: TGTGCCAGCAGTTTAGGGACAGGGCAGAACAATGAGCAGTTCTTC
abundance: -; d_gene: -; j_gene: TRBJ1-5; v_gene: TRBV2; CDR3aa: CASSVGQNQPQHF; CDR3nt: TGTGCCAGCAGCGTCGGACAAAATCAGCCCCAGCATTTT
abundance: many; d_gene: TRBD1; j_gene: TRBJ2-7; v_gene: TRBV20-1; CDR3aa: CSLTGGAGEQYF; CDR3nt: TGCAGTCTGACAGGGGGCGCGGGCGAGCAGTACTTC
abundance: -; d_gene: -; j_gene: TRBJ2-5; v_gene: TRBV27; CDR3aa: CASQRKVRETQYF; CDR3nt: TGTGCCAGCCAGAGAAAGGTGCGAGAGACCCAGTACTTC
abundance: few; d_gene: TRBD2; j_gene: TRBJ2-7; v_gene: TRBV20-1; CDR3aa: CSARGSLTSGSPHEQYF; CDR3nt: TGCAGTGCTAGGGGAAGCTTGACTAGCGGGAGTCCCCACGAGCAGTACTTC
abundance: few; d_gene: -; j_gene: TRBJ1-1; v_gene: TRBV15; CDR3aa: CATSRAVTGYTEAFF; CDR3nt: TGTGCCACCAGCAGAGCAGTTACAGGGTACACTGAAGCTTTCTTT